The 7 T cell receptor beta chains reported below all come from one sample, sequenced in a study of blood T cell repertoires in COVID-19. Clones were sequenced by immunoSEQ multiplex PCR, and TCRdb holds only the in-frame ones, with some missing. Of 40,000 to 45,000 clones detected, approximately 90% appear once; the ten largest clones hold around 3.6%. The specimen sequenced was peripheral blood. The source is a man aged 40-49 years with COVID-19, enrolled during active disease.

This clone was observed a few times. The chain carries TRBV29-1 and TRBJ2-1, with no clear D. CDR3 length: 13 residues. Per the germline V gene, CDR1 is SQVTM and CDR2 is ANQGSEA. CDR3 nucleotides: TGCACCTATAAGCCCCCCCCTTACAATGAGCAGTTCTTC. Its translation: CTYKPPPYNEQFF.

In its sample, this clone was seen once. V is TRBV30 and J is TRBJ1-3; D not resolved. The CDR3 runs 14 residues. Trimming stripped 0 bases from V and 5 bases from J, with 11 bases between. Germline CDR1 GTSNPN, CDR2 SVGIG (reference sequence). The CDR3 region has the DNA TGTGCCTGGAGTGTGGGAGGACCCAGAAACACCATATATTTT. Encoded protein: CAWSVGGPRNTIYF.

The rearrangement links TRBV5-5 to TRBJ2-7; TRBD2 matches at 13 bases. This CDR3 spans 19 amino acids. Germline V gene lookup returns CDR1 SGHKS and CDR2 YYEKEE (reference sequence). The J segment lost 0 bases and the V segment lost 0 bases, leaving 9 bases of the junction unmatched. CDR3 DNA sequence: TGTGCCAGCAGCTTGGCCCGACTAGCGGGAGGCCCATTCTCCTACGAGCAGTACTTC. It yields the protein CASSLARLAGGPFSYEQYF.

This chain connects TRBV15 to TRBJ1-2; a weak D match, TRBD1 (5 bases). V was shortened by 0 bases and J by 6 bases, with 14 bases between the two germline ends. Germline lookup yields CDR1 LNHNV and CDR2 YYDKDF (reference sequence). The CDR3 extends over 15 amino acids. The CDR3 region is CATSRDRAIWNGYTF. The DNA of the CDR3 is TGTGCCACCAGCAGAGACAGGGCTATCTGGAATGGCTACACCTTC.

The chain employs TRBV6-5 and TRBJ2-5; maybe TRBD1 (6 bases). The CDR3 is made up of 14 amino acids. The V gene's germline CDR1 is MNHEY and CDR2 SVGAGI. V dropped 4 bases and J dropped 5 bases, with 14 bases sitting between them. CDR3 residues: CASSFSQGSETQYF. CDR3 coding DNA: TGTGCCAGCAGTTTCTCCCAGGGGTCGGAGACCCAGTACTTC.

This chain uses TRBV7-3 with TRBJ1-1, with D perhaps TRBD1 (6 bases). The CDR3 totals 13 residues. Germline V gene sequence: CDR1 SGHTA, CDR2 FQGTGA. Trimming shortened V by 3 bases and J by 8 bases, and 13 bases separated the two germline ends. The CDR3 region has the DNA TGTGCCAGCAGCTTTACGTCGGGGGGCGAAGCTTTCTTT. It is translated as CASSFTSGGEAFF.

The chain links TRBV28 to TRBJ1-4; possible D gene TRBD1, 5 bases. This CDR3 contains 14 residues. Per the germline V gene, CDR1 is MDHEN and CDR2 is SYDVKM. V was shortened by 7 bases and J by 1 base, with 10 bases between the two germline ends. The CDR3 DNA sequence: TGTGCCAGCAATCCTCAGGGAACTAATGAAAAACTGTTTTTT. This encodes CASNPQGTNEKLFF.